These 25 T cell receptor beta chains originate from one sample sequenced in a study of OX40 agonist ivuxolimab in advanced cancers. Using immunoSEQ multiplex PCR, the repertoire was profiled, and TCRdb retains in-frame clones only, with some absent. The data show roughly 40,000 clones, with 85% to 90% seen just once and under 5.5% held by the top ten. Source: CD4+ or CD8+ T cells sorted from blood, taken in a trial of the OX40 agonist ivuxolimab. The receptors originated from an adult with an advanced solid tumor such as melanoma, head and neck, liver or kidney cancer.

CDR3 sequence (DNA): TGTGCCAGCTCACAAAATGATCTTGGAGAGACCCAGTACTTC. This codes for CASSQNDLGETQYF. V is TRBV18 and J is TRBJ2-5; D is ambiguous. V lost 4 bases to trimming and J lost 4 bases, with 13 bases between them. The CDR3 extends over 14 amino acids. Germline V gene sequence: CDR1 KGHSH, CDR2 LQKENI.

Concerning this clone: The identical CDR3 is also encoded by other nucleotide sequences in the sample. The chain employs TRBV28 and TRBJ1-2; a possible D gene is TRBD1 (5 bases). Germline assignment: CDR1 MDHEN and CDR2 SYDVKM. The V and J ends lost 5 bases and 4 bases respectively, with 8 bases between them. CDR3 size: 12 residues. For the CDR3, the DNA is TGTGCCAGCAGTGGGGGGGGCTATGGCTACACCTTC. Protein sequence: CASSGGGYGYTF.

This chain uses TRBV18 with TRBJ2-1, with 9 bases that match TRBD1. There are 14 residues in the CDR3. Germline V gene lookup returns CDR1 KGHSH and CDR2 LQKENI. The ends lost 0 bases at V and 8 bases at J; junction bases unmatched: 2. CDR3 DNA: TGTGCCAGCTCACCACCGACAGGGGGGTATGAGCAGTTCTTC. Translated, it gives CASSPPTGGYEQFF.

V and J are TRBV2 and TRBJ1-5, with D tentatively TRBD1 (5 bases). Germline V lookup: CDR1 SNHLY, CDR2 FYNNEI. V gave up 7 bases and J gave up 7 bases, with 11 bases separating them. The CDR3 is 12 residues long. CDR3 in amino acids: CASTGGGQPQHF. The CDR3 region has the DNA TGTGCCAGCACCGGGGGAGGGCAGCCCCAGCATTTT.

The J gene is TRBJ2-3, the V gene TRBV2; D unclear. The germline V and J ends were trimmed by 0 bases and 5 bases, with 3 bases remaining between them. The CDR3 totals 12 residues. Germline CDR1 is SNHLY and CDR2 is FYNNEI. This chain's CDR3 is CASSEAGDTQYF. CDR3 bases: TGTGCCAGCAGTGAAGCAGGAGATACGCAGTATTTT.

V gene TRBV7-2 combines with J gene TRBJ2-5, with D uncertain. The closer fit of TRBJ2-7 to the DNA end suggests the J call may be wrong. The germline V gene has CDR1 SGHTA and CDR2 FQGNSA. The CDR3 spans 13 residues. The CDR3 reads CASSLDLRDEQYF. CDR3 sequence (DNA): TGTGCCAGCAGCTTAGATCTCCGGGACGAGCAGTACTTC.

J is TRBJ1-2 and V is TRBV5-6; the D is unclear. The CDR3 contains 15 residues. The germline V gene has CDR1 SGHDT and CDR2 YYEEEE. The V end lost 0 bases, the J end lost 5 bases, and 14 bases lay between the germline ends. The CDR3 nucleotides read TGTGCCAGCAGCTTGGAGGGTCGGGCAAGTTATGGCTACACCTTC. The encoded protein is CASSLEGRASYGYTF.

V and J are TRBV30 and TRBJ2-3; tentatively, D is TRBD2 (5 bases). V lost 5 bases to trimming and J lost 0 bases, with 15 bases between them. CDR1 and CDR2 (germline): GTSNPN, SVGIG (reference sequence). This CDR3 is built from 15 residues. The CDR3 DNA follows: TGTGCCTGGTCTACGGGGAGCGGAAGCACAGATACGCAGTATTTT. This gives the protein CAWSTGSGSTDTQYF.

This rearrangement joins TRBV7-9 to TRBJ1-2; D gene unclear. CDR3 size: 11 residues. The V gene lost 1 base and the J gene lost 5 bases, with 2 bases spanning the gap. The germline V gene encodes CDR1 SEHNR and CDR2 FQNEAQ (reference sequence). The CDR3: CASSLVYGYTF. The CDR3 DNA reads TGTGCCAGCAGCTTAGTTTATGGCTACACCTTC. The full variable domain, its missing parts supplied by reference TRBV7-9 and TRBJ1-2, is DTGVSQNPRHKITKRGQNVTFRCDPISEHNRLYWYRQTLGQGPEFLTYFQNEAQLEKSRLLSDRFSAERPKGSFSTLEIQRTEQGDSAMYLCASSLVYGYTFGSGTRLTVV.

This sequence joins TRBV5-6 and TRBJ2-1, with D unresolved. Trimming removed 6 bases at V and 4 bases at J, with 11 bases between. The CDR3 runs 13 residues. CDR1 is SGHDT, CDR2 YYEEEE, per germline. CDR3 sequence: CASNPRRYNEQFF. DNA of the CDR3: TGTGCCAGCAACCCCCGGAGATACAATGAGCAGTTCTTC. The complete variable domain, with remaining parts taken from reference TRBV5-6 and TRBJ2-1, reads DAGVTQSPTHLIKTRGQQVTLRCSPKSGHDTVSWYQQALGQGPQFIFQYYEEEERQRGNFPDRFSGHQFPNYSSELNVNALLLGDSALYLCASNPRRYNEQFFGPGTRLTVL.

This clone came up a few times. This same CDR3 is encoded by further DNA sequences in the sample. CDR3 DNA sequence: TGTGCCAGCAGCCGCCTGAACACTGAAGCTTTCTTT. This codes for CASSRLNTEAFF. The chain has TRBV5-6 and TRBJ1-1; D uncertain. CDR1 and CDR2 from the germline V gene are SGHDT and YYEEEE. The V end lost 4 bases, the J end lost 0 bases, and 4 bases lay between the germline ends. The CDR3 extends over 12 amino acids.

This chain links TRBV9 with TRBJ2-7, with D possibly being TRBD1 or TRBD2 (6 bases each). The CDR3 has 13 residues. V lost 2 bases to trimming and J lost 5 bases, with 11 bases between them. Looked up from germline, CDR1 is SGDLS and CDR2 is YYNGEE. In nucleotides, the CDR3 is TGTGCCAGCAGCGTTGGGGGGCCGAACGAGCAGTACTTC. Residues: CASSVGGPNEQYF. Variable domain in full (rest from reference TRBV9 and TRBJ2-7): DSGVTQTPKHLITATGQRVTLRCSPRSGDLSVYWYQQSLDQGLQFLIQYYNGEERAKGNILERFSAQQFPDLHSELNLSSLELGDSALYFCASSVGGPNEQYFGPGTRLTVT.

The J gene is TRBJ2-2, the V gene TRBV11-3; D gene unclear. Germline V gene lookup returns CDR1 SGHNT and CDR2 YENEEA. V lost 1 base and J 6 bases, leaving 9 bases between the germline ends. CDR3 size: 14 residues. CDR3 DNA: TGTGCCAGCAGCTTAGGAGGTTCCGCCGGGGAGCTGTTTTTT. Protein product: CASSLGGSAGELFF.

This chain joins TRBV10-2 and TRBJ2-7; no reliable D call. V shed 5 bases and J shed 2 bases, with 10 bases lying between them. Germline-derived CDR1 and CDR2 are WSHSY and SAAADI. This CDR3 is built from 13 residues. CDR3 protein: CASSKEPTYEQYF. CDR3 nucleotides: TGCGCCAGCAGTAAAGAACCTACCTACGAGCAGTACTTC.

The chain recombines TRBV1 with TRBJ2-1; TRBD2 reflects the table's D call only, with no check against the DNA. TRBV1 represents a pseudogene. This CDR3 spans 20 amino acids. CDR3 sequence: CTSSPTSIFLAGVWNNEQFF. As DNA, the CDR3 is TGCACCAGCAGCCCAACATCAATATTCCTAGCGGGAGTGTGGAACAATGAGCAGTTCTTC.

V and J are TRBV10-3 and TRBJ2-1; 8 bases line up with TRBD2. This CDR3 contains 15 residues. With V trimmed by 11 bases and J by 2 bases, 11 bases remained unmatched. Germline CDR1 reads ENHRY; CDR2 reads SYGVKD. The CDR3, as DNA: TGTGCCGTAAGAGTAGCGGGGCCCCCCTACAATGAGCAGTTCTTC. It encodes CAVRVAGPPYNEQFF.

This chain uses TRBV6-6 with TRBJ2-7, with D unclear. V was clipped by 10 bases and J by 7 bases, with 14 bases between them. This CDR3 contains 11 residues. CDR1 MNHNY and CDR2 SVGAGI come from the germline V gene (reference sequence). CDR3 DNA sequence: TGTGCCACCTCCTTCGGTGGGGAGCAGTACTTC. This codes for CATSFGGEQYF.

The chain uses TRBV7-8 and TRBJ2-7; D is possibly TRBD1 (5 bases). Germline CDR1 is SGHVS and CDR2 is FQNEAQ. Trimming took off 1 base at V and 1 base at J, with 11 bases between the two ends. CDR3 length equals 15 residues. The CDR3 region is CASSLEGIGSYEQYF. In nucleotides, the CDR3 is TGTGCCAGCAGCTTAGAGGGGATAGGGTCCTACGAGCAGTACTTC.

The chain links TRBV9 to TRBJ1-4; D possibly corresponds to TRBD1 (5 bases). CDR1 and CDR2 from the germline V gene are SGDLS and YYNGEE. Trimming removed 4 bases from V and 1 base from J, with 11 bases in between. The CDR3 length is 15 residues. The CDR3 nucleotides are TGTGCCAGCAGCCTACGGGGGGAAACTAATGAAAAACTGTTTTTT. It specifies CASSLRGETNEKLFF.

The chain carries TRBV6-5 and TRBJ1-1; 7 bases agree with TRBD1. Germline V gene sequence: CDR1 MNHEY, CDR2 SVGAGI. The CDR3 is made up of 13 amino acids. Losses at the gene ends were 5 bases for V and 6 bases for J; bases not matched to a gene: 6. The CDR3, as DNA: TGTGCCAGCAGTCGGGACAGACCATCTGAAGCTTTCTTT. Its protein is CASSRDRPSEAFF.

CDR3 in amino acids: CASSLGQYGAGELFF. The CDR3 DNA reads as TGTGCCAGCAGCTTAGGCCAATATGGAGCCGGGGAGCTGTTTTTT. The chain recombines TRBV7-2 with TRBJ2-2; the D is unclear. The V end was cut by 1 base, the J end by 6 bases, with 12 bases between. The CDR3 has 15 amino acids. CDR1 and CDR2 (germline): SGHTA, FQGNSA.

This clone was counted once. CDR3 amino acids: CASSFDGIYGYTF. CDR3 sequence (DNA): TGTGCCAGCAGCTTCGACGGAATCTATGGCTACACCTTC. This sequence joins TRBV7-9 and TRBJ1-2; D not resolved. The CDR3 length is 13 residues. Looked up from germline, CDR1 is SEHNR and CDR2 is FQNEAQ (reference sequence). V lost 3 bases, J lost 4 bases, and 9 bases lay in between.

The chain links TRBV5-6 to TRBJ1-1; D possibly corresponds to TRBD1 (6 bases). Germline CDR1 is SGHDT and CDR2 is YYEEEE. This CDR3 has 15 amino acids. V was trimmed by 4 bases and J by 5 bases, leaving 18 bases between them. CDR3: CASSARQEGDTEAFF. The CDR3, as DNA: TGTGCCAGCAGCGCAAGACAGGAGGGTGATACTGAAGCTTTCTTT.

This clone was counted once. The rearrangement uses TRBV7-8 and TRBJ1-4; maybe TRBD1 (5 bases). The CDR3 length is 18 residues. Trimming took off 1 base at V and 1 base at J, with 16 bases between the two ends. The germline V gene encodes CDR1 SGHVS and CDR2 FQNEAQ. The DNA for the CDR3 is TGTGCCAGCAGCTTAGATGCAGGGTTATTGGAAACTAATGAAAAACTGTTTTTT. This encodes CASSLDAGLLETNEKLFF. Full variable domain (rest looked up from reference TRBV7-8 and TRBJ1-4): GAGVSQSPRYKVAKRGQDVALRCDPISGHVSLFWYQQALGQGPEFLTYFQNEAQLDKSGLPSDRFFAERPEGSVSTLKIQRTQQEDSAVYLCASSLDAGLLETNEKLFFGSGTQLSVL.

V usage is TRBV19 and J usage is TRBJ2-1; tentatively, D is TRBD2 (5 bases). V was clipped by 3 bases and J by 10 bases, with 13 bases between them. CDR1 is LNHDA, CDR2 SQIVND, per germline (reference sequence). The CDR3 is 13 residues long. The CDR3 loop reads CASSMDPASEQFF. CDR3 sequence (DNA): TGTGCCAGTAGTATGGACCCTGCTAGCGAGCAGTTCTTC. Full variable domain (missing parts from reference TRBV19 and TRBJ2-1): DGGITQSPKYLFRKEGQNVTLSCEQNLNHDAMYWYRQDPGQGLRLIYYSQIVNDFQKGDIAEGYSVSREKKESFPLTVTSAQKNPTAFYLCASSMDPASEQFFGPGTRLTVL.